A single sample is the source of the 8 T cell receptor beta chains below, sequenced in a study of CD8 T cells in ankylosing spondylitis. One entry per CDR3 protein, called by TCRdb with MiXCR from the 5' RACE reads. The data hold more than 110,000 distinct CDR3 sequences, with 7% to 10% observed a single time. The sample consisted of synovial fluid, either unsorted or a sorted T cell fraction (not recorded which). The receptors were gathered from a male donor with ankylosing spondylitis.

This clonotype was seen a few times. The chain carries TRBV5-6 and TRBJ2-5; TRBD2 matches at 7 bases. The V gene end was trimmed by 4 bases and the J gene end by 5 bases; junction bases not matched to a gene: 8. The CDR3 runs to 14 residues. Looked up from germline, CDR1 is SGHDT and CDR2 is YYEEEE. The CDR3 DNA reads TGTGCCAGCAGCCCCGGACTAGTTCTGGAGACCCAGTACTTC. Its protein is CASSPGLVLETQYF.

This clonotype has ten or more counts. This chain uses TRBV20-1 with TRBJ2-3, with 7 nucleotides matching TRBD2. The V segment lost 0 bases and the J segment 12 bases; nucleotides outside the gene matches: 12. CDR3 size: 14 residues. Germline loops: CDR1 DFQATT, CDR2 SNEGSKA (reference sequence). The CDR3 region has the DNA TGCAGTGCTAGAGATCGGCTAGCGGAAAGGGGCCAGTATTTT. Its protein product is CSARDRLAERGQYF.

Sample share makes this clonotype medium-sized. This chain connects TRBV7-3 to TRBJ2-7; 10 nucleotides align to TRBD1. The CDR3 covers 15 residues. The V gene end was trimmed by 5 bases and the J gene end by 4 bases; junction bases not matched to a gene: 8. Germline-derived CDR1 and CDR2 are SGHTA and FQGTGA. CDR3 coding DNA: TGTGCCAGCAGCCGTTCCGGGACAGGGGATTACGAGCAGTACTTC. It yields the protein CASSRSGTGDYEQYF.

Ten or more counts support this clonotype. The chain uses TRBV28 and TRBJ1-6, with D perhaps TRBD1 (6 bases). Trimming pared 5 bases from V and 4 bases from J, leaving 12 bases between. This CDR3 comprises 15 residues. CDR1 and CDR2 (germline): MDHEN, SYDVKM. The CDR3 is CASSPGTPYNSPLHF. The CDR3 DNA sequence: TGTGCCAGCAGTCCTGGGACACCGTATAATTCACCCCTCCACTTT.

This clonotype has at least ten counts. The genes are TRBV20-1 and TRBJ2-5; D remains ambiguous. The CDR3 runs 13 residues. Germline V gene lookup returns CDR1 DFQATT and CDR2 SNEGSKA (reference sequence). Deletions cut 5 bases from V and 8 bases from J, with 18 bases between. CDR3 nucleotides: TGCAGTGCTCTGCGTCCGGGCACGTTTACCCAGTACTTC. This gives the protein CSALRPGTFTQYF.

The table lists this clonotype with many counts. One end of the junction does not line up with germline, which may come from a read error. CDR3 amino acids: CASSLAGTSSHEQYF. CDR3 DNA sequence: TGTGCCAGCAGCTTAGCCGGGACTAGCTCCCACGAGCAGTACTTC. The chain carries TRBV7-9 and TRBJ2-7, with 9 bases that match TRBD2. The CDR3 length is 15 residues. Per the germline V gene, CDR1 is SEHNR and CDR2 is FQNEAQ (reference sequence). Full variable domain (outside the CDR3, taken from reference TRBV7-9 and TRBJ2-7): DTGVSQNPRHKITKRGQNVTFRCDPISEHNRLYWYRQTLGQGPEFLTYFQNEAQLEKSRLLSDRFSAERPKGSFSTLEIQRTEQGDSAMYLCASSLAGTSSHEQYFGPGTRLTVT.

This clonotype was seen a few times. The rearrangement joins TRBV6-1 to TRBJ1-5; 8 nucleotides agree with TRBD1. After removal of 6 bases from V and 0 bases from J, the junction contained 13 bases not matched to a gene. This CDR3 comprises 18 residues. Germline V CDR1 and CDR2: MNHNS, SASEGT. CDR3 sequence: CASSSSQGATISNQPQHF. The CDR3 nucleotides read TGTGCCAGCAGCTCTTCCCAGGGGGCAACGATTAGCAATCAGCCCCAGCATTTT.

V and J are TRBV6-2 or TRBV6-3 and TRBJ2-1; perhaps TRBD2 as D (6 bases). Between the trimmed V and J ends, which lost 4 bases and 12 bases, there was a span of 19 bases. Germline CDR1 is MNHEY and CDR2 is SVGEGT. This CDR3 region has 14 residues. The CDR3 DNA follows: TGTGCCAGCAGTTCCCAGGGTCCCTACGGGGGGCAGTTCTTC. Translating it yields CASSSQGPYGGQFF.